The 19 T cell receptor beta chains in this list originate from one sample, sequenced in a study of blood T cells in healthy people across ages (dated by TCRdb to between 2015 and 2016). Library creation used 5' RACE. TCRdb records Illumina HiSeq 2500 as the sequencer. A second PCR of roughly 6 to 11 cycles was run with a J-beta primer mix and a sample-barcoded 5' primer. Using fastp trimming at Q25 and MiXCR clonotype assembly, TCRdb reanalyzed the public sequencing data and kept in-frame beta chains. Rows are unified per CDR3 protein, each entry keeping the most common DNA and genes. The sample records 600,000 to 850,000 distinct CDR3 sequences, roughly 25% of which are singletons. The ten largest clones capture more than 7.5% of the sample. The sample was also linked to a second study, of T cells of mothers and their children.

The source material was blood. These receptors all come from a boy younger than 18 in good health.

The chain uses TRBV5-1 and TRBJ1-2; D is perhaps TRBD1 (5 bases). Germline V gene lookup returns CDR1 SGHRS and CDR2 YFSETQ. This CDR3 comprises 15 residues. V was shortened by 4 bases and J by 3 bases, with 16 bases between the two germline ends. The CDR3 sequence is CASSPSAGYHYGYTF. The DNA of the CDR3 is TGCGCCAGCAGCCCGTCGGCAGGGTACCACTATGGCTACACCTTC.

The V and J genes are TRBV19 and TRBJ2-1; TRBD2 might be the D (6 bases). Germline assignment: CDR1 LNHDA and CDR2 SQIVND (reference sequence). The CDR3 extends over 21 amino acids. V lost 1 base to trimming and J lost 2 bases, with 27 bases between them. The CDR3 loop is CASSIGLWVGGRTATYNEQFF. DNA for the CDR3: TGTGCCAGTAGTATAGGGCTCTGGGTGGGGGGAAGGACGGCAACCTACAATGAGCAGTTCTTC.

A few counts support this clonotype. The chain recombines TRBV2 with TRBJ1-5, with D possibly TRBD1 on 6 matching bases. V lost 6 bases and J 0 bases, leaving 21 bases between the germline ends. There are 18 residues in the CDR3. The germline gives CDR1 SNHLY, CDR2 FYNNEI. The CDR3 coding sequence is TGTGCCAGCAGATTCCCCGAGGACAGCATTAATAGCAATCAGCCCCAGCATTTT. Amino acid sequence: CASRFPEDSINSNQPQHF. Full variable domain (missing parts from reference TRBV2 and TRBJ1-5): EPEVTQTPSHQVTQMGQEVILRCVPISNHLYFYWYRQILGQKVEFLVSFYNNEISEKSEIFDDQFSVERPDGSNFTLKIRSTKLEDSAMYFCASRFPEDSINSNQPQHFGDGTRLSIL.

V gene TRBV19 combines with J gene TRBJ2-5, with 9 bases identical to TRBD1. Germline trimming cut 6 bases from V and 3 bases from J; bases unmatched to any gene: 8. Germline lookup yields CDR1 LNHDA and CDR2 SQIVND (reference sequence). The CDR3 sequence is 15 residues long. The CDR3 region has the DNA TGTGCCAGTAGCCGAGGACAGGGGTATGAAGAGACCCAGTACTTC. This sequence encodes CASSRGQGYEETQYF. The variable domain in full, with the rest retrieved from reference TRBV19 and TRBJ2-5, is DGGITQSPKYLFRKEGQNVTLSCEQNLNHDAMYWYRQDPGQGLRLIYYSQIVNDFQKGDIAEGYSVSREKKESFPLTVTSAQKNPTAFYLCASSRGQGYEETQYFGPGTRLLVL.

This clonotype appeared a few times. V is TRBV25-1 and J is TRBJ1-1, with D tentatively TRBD1 (5 bases). CDR3 length: 15 residues. V was clipped by 3 bases and J by 7 bases, with 18 bases between them. The germline V gene encodes CDR1 MGHDK and CDR2 SYGVNS. The CDR3 loop is CASSDYGAGNGEAFF. CDR3 sequence (DNA): TGTGCCAGCAGTGACTATGGGGCGGGGAACGGTGAAGCTTTCTTT.

In its sample, this clonotype was seen a few times. The chain links TRBV9 to TRBJ2-5; perhaps TRBD2 as D (6 bases). The J call is doubtful: the DNA matches TRBJ2-7 better. This CDR3 is 14 amino acids long. Germline CDR1 and CDR2: SGDLS and YYNGEE. The DNA for the CDR3 is TGTGCCAGCAGCGATGGGACTGATGGGTACGAGCAGTACTTC. Amino acid sequence: CASSDGTDGYEQYF.

The chain couples TRBV7-6 to TRBJ2-2; the D is unclear. Germline CDR1 SGHVS, CDR2 FNYEAQ. The CDR3 consists of 15 residues. V was trimmed by 1 base and J by 2 bases, leaving 8 bases between them. CDR3 bases: TGTGCCAGCAGCTTAGTTTTACAAAACACCGGGGAGCTGTTTTTT. This gives the protein CASSLVLQNTGELFF.

This clonotype was counted between two and nine times. The chain employs TRBV20-1 and TRBJ2-7; 7 bases map to TRBD1. The CDR3 spans 13 residues. J lost 2 bases, V lost 6 bases, and 7 bases had no gene match. Germline-derived CDR1 and CDR2 are DFQATT and SNEGSKA (reference sequence). This CDR3 is CSALTGTAYEQYF. In nucleotides, the CDR3 is TGCAGTGCATTGACAGGGACGGCCTACGAGCAGTACTTC.

There are a few counts of this clonotype. J is TRBJ1-1 and V is TRBV7-8; TRBD1 might be the D (6 bases). CDR1 is SGHVS and CDR2 is FQNEAQ in the germline V gene. V was trimmed by 0 bases and J by 6 bases, leaving 23 bases between them. The CDR3 covers 18 residues. The CDR3 coding sequence is TGTGCCAGCAGCTTAGCCCCCAGCCTAAGTCCGGGGGGCGCTGAAGCTTTCTTT. Protein sequence: CASSLAPSLSPGGAEAFF.

The chain carries TRBV29-1 and TRBJ1-4; the D gene is possibly TRBD1 (5 bases). V lost 6 bases and J 3 bases, leaving 8 bases between the germline ends. This CDR3 contains 12 residues. Germline CDR1 SQVTM, CDR2 ANQGSEA. CDR3 DNA sequence: TGCAGCGTACCGGGACCTAATGAAAAACTGTTTTTT. Encoded protein: CSVPGPNEKLFF.

This clonotype was picked up a small number of times. The chain links TRBV2 to TRBJ2-5, with a weak D call TRBD2 (6 bases). The CDR3 length is 15 residues. V dropped 5 bases and J dropped 5 bases, with 18 bases sitting between them. Germline CDR1 SNHLY, CDR2 FYNNEI. CDR3 coding DNA: TGTGCCAGCAGTTACCGACTAGGACCCAACGAGACCCAGTACTTC. The encoded protein is CASSYRLGPNETQYF.

The chain links TRBV12-3 or TRBV12-4 to TRBJ2-5; D unclear. CDR3 length: 16 residues. Trimming cost V 6 bases and J 1 base, with 18 bases left between them. The DNA for the CDR3 is TGTGCCAGCAGCTCCAATCTTTTCTTAATCCAAGAGACCCAGTACTTC. Protein sequence: CASSSNLFLIQETQYF.

This chain links TRBV29-1 with TRBJ2-7; D is unclear. CDR1 is SQVTM, CDR2 ANQGSEA, per germline. Trimming removed 6 bases at V and 0 bases at J, with 12 bases between. The CDR3 contains 13 residues. The CDR3 reads CSVRLRLSYEQYF. Here the CDR3 DNA reads TGCAGCGTCAGACTCCGACTCTCCTACGAGCAGTACTTC.

This clonotype has only a few counts. The V and J genes are TRBV10-3 and TRBJ2-1; TRBD2 agrees at 7 bases. The CDR3 consists of 13 residues. The ends lost 7 bases at V and 6 bases at J; junction bases unmatched: 6. CDR1 is ENHRY and CDR2 is SYGVKD in the germline V gene. CDR3 nucleotides: TGTGCCATCACCCCCGGGGGGTCCAATGAGCAGTTCTTC. Translation: CAITPGGSNEQFF.

Note on this clonotype: At one of its ends the junction is not consistent with the germline gene, which may arise from a read error. This rearrangement joins TRBV6-2 or TRBV6-3 to TRBJ1-2; D remains ambiguous. CDR1 is MNHEY and CDR2 is SVGEGT in the germline V gene. CDR3 size: 11 residues. Here the CDR3 reads CASSYPTSYAF. For the CDR3, the DNA is TGTGCCAGCAGTTACCCAACCTCCTACGCCTTC.

The J gene is TRBJ2-6, the V gene TRBV7-9; a possible D gene is TRBD1 (6 bases). This CDR3 spans 20 amino acids. Germline CDR1 and CDR2: SEHNR and FQNEAQ (reference sequence). The V end was cut by 4 bases, the J end by 1 base, with 23 bases between. The CDR3 loop reads CASSSPPTGRGLSGANVLTF. CDR3 in DNA: TGTGCCAGCAGCTCGCCCCCGACAGGACGCGGGCTTTCTGGGGCCAACGTCCTGACTTTC.

This clonotype showed up many times. The chain carries TRBV7-9 and TRBJ2-7, with 7 nucleotides matching TRBD2. V trimming: 4 bases; J trimming: 0 bases; junction bases outside the gene matches: 6. The CDR3 covers 15 residues. The germline gives CDR1 SEHNR, CDR2 FQNEAQ (reference sequence). The CDR3 DNA sequence: TGTGCCAGCAGCTCGGGTGGCGGGAGCTCCTACGAGCAGTACTTC. Amino acids: CASSSGGGSSYEQYF.

This clonotype has a handful of counts. The chain joins TRBV11-2 to TRBJ2-2, with 7 bases that match TRBD2. The CDR3 length is 16 residues. V dropped 5 bases and J dropped 6; count of bases not matched to a gene: 12. CDR1 is SGHAT, CDR2 FQNNGV, per germline. The CDR3 loop is CASSARGGWRAGELFF. CDR3 sequence (DNA): TGTGCCAGCAGCGCCCGCGGGGGATGGAGGGCCGGGGAGCTGTTTTTT.

J is TRBJ2-5 and V is TRBV28; tentatively, D is TRBD1 or TRBD2 (5 bases each). V was trimmed by 5 bases and J by 8 bases, leaving 15 bases between them. Germline CDR1 MDHEN, CDR2 SYDVKM. The CDR3 length is 13 residues. CDR3 residues: CASSTEAQGTQYF. DNA of the CDR3: TGTGCCAGCAGTACGGAGGCCCAGGGAACCCAGTACTTC.